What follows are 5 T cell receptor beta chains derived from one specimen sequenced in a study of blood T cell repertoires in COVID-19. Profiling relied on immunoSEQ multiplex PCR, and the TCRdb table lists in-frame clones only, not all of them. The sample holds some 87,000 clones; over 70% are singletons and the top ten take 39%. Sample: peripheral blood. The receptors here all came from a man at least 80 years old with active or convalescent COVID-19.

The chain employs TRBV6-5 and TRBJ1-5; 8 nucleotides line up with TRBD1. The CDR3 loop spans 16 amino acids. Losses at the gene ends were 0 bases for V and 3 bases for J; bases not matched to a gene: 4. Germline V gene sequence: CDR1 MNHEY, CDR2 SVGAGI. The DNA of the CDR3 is TGTGCCAGCAGTTACTCCGGACAGGGAGACAATCAGCCCCAGCATTTT. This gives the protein CASSYSGQGDNQPQHF.

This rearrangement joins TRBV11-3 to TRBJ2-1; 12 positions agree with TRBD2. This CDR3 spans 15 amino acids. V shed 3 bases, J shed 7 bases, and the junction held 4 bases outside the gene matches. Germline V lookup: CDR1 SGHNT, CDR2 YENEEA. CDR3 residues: CASSFGLAGKNEQFF. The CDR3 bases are TGTGCCAGCAGCTTCGGACTAGCGGGAAAGAATGAGCAGTTCTTC.

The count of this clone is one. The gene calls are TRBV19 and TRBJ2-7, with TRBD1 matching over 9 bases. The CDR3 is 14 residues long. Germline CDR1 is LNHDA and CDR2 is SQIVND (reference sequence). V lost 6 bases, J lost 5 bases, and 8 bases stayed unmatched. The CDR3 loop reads CASRSDRGEDEQYF. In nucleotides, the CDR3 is TGTGCCAGTAGGTCGGACAGGGGAGAAGACGAGCAGTACTTC.

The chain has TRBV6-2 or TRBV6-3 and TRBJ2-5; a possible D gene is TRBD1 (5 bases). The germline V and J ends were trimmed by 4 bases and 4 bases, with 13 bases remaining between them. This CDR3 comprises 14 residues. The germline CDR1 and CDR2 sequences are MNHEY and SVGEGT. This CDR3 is CASSFPDTAETQYF. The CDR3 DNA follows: TGTGCCAGCAGTTTCCCGGACACGGCAGAGACCCAGTACTTC.

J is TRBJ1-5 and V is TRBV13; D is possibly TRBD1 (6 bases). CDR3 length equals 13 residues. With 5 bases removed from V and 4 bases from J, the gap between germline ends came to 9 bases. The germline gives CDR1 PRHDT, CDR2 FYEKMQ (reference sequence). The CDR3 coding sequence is TGTGCCAGCAGCCTCCAGGGGAATCAGCCCCAGCATTTT. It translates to CASSLQGNQPQHF.